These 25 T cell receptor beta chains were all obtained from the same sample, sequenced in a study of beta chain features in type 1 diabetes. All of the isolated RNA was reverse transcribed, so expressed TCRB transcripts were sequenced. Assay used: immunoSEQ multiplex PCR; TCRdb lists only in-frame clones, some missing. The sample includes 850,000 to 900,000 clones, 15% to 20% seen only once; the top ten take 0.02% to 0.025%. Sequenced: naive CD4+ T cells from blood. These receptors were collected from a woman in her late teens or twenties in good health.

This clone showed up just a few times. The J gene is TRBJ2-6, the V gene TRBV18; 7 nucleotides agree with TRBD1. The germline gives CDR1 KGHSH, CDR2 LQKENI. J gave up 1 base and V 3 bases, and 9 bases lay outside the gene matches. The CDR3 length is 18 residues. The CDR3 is CASSPIGQGDSGANVLTF. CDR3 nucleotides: TGTGCCAGCTCACCGATTGGGCAGGGGGATTCTGGGGCCAACGTCCTGACTTTC.

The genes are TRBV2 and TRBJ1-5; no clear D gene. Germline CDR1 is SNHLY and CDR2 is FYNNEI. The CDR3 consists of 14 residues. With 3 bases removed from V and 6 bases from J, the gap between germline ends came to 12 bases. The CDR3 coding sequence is TGTGCCAGCAGTGACCACGAGCGGGGTCAGCCCCAGCATTTT. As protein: CASSDHERGQPQHF.

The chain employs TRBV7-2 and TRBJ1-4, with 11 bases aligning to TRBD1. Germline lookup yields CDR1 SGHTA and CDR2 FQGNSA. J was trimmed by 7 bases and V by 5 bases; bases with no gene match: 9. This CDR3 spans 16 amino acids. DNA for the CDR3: TGTGCCAGCAGCCCCCGGACAGGGGGCGTTAGTGAAAAACTGTTTTTT. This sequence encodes CASSPRTGGVSEKLFF.

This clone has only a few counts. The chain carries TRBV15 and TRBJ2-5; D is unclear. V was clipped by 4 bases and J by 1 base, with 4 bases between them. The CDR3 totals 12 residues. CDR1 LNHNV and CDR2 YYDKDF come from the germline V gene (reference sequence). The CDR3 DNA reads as TGTGCCACCAGCACCAGCCAAGAGACCCAGTACTTC. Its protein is CATSTSQETQYF.

CDR3: CASSLGPILATGGEFF. CDR3 bases: TGTGCCAGCAGTCTCGGACCCATACTAGCTACCGGGGGGGAGTTCTTC. V is TRBV28 and J is TRBJ2-1, with 8 nucleotides matching TRBD2. The J segment lost 14 bases and the V segment lost 5 bases, leaving 20 bases of the junction unmatched. Germline values: CDR1 MDHEN, CDR2 SYDVKM. The length of the CDR3 is 16 residues.

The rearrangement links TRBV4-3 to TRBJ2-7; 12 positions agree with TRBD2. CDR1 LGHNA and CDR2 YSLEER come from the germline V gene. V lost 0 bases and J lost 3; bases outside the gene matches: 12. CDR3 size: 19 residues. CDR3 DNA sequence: TGCGCCAGCAGCCAAGATTTGAGGACTAGCGGGGAAATTTTCTACGAGCAGTACTTC. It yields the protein CASSQDLRTSGEIFYEQYF.

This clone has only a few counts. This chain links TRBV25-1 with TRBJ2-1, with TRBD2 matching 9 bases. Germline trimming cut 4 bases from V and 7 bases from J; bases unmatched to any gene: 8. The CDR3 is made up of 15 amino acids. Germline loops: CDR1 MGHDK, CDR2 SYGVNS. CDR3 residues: CASSVRAGGMNEQFF. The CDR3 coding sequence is TGTGCCAGCAGTGTTCGAGCGGGAGGTATGAATGAGCAGTTCTTC.

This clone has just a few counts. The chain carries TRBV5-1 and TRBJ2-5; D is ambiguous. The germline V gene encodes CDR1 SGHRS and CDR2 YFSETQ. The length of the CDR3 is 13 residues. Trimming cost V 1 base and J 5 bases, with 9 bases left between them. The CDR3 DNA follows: TGCGCCAGCAGCTTGACCCTAGGGGAGACCCAGTACTTC. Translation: CASSLTLGETQYF.

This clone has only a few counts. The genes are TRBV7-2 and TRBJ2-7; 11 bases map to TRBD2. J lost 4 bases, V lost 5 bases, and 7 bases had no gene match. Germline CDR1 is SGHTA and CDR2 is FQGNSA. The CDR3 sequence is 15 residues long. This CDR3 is CASSQQGLAVYEQYF. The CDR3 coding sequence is TGTGCCAGCAGCCAACAGGGACTAGCGGTTTACGAGCAGTACTTC.

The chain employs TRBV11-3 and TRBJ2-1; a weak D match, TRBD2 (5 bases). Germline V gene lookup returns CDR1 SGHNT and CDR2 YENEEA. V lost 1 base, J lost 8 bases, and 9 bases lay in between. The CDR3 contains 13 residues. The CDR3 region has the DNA TGTGCCAGCAGCTTAGGTCTAGCACATGAGCAGTTCTTC. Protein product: CASSLGLAHEQFF.

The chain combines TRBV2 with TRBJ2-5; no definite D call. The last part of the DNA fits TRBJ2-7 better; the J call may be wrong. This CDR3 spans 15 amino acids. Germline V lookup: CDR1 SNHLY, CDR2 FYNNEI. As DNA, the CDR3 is TGTGCCAGCAGTGAAGGACGGAATACCAACTACGAGCAGTACTTC. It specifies CASSEGRNTNYEQYF.

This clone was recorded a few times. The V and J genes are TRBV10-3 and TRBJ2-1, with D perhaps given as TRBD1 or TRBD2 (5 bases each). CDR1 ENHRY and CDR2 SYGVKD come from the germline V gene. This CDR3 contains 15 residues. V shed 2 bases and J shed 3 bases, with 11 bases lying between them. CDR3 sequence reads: CAISEGGLGYNEQFF. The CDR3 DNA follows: TGTGCCATCAGTGAGGGGGGTCTAGGCTACAATGAGCAGTTCTTC.

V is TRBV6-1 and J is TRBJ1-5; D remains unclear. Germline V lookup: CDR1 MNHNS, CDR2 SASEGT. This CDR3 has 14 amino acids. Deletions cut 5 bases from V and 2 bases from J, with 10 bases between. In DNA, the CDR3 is TGTGCCAGCAGTTTAGTCGGGGGCAATCAGCCCCAGCATTTT. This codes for CASSLVGGNQPQHF.

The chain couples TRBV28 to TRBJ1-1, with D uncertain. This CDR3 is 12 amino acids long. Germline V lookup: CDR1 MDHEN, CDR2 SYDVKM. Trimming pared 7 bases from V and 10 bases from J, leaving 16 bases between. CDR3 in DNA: TGTGCCAGCACAAAATCGTATGCGAGAGCTTTCTTT. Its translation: CASTKSYARAFF.

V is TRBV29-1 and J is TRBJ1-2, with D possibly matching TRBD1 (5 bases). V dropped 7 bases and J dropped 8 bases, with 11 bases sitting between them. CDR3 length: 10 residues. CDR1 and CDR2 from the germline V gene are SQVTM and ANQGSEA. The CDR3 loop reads CSAAGVGYTF. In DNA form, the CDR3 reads TGCAGCGCCGCGGGGGTGGGCTACACCTTC.

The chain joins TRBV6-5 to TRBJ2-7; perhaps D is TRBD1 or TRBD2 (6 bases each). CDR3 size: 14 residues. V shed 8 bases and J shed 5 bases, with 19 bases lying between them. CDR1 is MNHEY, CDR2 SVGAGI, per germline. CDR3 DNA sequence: TGTGCCAGCGGGGGGCGCGGAAGTAGAGACGAGCAGTACTTC. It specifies CASGGRGSRDEQYF.

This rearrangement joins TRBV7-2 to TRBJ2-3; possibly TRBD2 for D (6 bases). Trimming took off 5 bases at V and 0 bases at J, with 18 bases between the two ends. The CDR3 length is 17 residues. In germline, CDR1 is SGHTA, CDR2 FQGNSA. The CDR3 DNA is TGTGCCAGCAGCCCTCTCTCCGGCGGACTAAGCACAGATACGCAGTATTTT. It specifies CASSPLSGGLSTDTQYF. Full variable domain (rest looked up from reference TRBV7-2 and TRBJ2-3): GAGVSQSPSNKVTEKGKDVELRCDPISGHTALYWYRQSLGQGLEFLIYFQGNSAPDKSGLPSDRFSAERTGGSVSTLTIQRTQQEDSAVYLCASSPLSGGLSTDTQYFGPGTRLTVL.

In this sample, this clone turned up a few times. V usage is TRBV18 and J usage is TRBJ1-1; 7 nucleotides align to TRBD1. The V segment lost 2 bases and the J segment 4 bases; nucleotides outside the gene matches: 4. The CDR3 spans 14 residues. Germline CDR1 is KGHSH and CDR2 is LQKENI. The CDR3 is CASSPDRAVTEAFF. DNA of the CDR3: TGTGCCAGCTCACCAGACAGGGCGGTCACTGAAGCTTTCTTT.

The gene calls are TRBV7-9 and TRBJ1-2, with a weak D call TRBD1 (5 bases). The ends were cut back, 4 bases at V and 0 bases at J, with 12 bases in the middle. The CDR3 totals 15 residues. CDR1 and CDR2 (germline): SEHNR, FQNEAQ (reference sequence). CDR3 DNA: TGTGCCAGCAGCTCTCTAAGCAGGGCTAACTATGGCTACACCTTC. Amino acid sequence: CASSSLSRANYGYTF.

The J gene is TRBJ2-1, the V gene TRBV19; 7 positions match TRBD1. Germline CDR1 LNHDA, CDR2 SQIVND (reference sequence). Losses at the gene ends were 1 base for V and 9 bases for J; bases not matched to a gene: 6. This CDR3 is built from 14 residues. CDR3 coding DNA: TGTGCCAGTAGTATAGCGACAGGGAGAGGTGAGCAGTTCTTC. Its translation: CASSIATGRGEQFF.

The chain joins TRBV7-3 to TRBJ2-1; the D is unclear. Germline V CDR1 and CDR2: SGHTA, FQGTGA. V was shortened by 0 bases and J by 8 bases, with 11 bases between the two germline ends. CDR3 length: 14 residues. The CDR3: CASSLTLKDDEQFF. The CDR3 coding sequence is TGTGCCAGCAGCTTAACGTTAAAGGACGATGAGCAGTTCTTC.

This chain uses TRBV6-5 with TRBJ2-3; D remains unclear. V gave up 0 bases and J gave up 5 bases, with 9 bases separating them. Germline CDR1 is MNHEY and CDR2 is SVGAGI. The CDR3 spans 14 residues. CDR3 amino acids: CASSYSAPIDTQYF. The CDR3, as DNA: TGTGCCAGCAGTTACTCTGCCCCTATAGATACGCAGTATTTT.

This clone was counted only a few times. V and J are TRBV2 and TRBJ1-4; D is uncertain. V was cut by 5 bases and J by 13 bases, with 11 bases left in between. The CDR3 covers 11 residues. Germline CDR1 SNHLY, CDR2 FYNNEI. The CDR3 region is CASSSYDGLFF. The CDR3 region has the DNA TGTGCCAGCAGTTCTTATGATGGACTGTTTTTT.

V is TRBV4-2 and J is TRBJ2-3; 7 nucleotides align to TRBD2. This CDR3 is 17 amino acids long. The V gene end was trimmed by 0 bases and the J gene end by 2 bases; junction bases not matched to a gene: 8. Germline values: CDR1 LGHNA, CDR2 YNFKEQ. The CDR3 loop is CASSQDGAGAVTDTQYF. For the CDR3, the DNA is TGTGCCAGCAGCCAAGATGGGGCGGGAGCGGTCACAGATACGCAGTATTTT.

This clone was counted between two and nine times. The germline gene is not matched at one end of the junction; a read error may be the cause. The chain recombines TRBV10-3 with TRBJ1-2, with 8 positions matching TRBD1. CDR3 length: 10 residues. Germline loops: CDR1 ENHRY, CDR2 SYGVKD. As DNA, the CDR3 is TGTGCCATCAGTTCGGGACAGGCGGACTTC. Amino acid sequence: CAISSGQADF.